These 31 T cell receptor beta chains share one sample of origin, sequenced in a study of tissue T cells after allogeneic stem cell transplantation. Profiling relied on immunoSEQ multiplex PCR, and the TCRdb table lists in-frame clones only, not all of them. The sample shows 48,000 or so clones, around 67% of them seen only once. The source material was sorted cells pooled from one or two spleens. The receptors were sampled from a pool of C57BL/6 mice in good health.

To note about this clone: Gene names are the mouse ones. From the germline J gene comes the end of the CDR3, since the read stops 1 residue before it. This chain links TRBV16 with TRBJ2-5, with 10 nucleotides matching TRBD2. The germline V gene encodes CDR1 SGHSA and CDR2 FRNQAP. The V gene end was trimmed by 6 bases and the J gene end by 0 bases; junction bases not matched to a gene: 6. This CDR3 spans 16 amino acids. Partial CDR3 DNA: TGTGCAAGCAGTCCGGACTGGGGGTTTAACCAAGACACCCAGTAC. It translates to CASSPDWGFNQDTQY. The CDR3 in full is CASSPDWGFNQDTQYF. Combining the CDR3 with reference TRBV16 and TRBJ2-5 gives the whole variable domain NAGVIQTPRHKVTGKGQEATLWCEPISGHSAVFWYRQTIVQGLEFLTYFRNQAPIDDSGMPKERFSAQMPNQSHSTLKIQSTQPQDSAVYLCASSPDWGFNQDTQYFGPGTRLLVL.

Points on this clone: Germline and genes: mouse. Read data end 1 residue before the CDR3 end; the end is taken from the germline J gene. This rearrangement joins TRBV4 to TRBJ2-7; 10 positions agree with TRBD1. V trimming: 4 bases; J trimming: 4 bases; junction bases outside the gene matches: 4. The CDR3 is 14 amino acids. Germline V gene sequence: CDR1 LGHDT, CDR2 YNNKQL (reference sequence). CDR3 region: CASSSRQGAYEQYF. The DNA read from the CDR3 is TGTGCCAGCAGCTCTCGACAGGGGGCATATGAACAGTAC.

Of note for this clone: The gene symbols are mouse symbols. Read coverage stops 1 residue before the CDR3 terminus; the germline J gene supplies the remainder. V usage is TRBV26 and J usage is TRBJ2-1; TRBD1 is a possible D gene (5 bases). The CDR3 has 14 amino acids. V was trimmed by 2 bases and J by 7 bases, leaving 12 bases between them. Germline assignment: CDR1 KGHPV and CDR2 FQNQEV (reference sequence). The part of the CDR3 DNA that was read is TGTGCCAGCAGTCTGGCCCAGGGCGGGGCTGAGCAGTTC. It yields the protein CASSLAQGGAEQF. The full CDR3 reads CASSLAQGGAEQFF.

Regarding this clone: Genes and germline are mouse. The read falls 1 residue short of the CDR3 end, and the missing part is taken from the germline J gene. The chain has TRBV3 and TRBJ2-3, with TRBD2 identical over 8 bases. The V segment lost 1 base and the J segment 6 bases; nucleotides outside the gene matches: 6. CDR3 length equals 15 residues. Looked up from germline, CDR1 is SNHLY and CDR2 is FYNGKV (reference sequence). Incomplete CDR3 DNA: TGTGCCAGCAGCTTAGAGGGGGGGGGCGCGGAAACGCTGTAT. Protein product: CASSLEGGGAETLY. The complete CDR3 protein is CASSLEGGGAETLYF. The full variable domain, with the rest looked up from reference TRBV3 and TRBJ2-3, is GPKVLQIPSHQIIDMGQMVTLNCDPVSNHLYFYWYKQILGQQMEFLVNFYNGKVMEKSKLFKDQFSVERPDGSYFTLKIQPTALEDSAVYFCASSLEGGGAETLYFGSGTRLTVL.

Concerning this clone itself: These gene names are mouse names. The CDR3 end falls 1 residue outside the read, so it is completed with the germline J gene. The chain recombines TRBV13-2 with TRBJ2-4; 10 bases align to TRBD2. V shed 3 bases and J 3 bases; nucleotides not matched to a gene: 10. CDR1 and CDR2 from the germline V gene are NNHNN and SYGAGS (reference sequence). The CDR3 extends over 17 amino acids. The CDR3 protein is CASGASWGGVGQNTLYF. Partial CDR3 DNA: TGTGCCAGCGGTGCCTCCTGGGGGGGCGTAGGACAAAACACCTTGTAC.

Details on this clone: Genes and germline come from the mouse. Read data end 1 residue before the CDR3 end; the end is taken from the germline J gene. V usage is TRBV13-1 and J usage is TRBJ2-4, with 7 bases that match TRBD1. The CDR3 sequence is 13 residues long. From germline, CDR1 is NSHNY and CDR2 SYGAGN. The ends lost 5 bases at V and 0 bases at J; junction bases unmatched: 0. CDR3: CASRTGSQNTLYF. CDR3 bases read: TGTGCCAGCAGGACAGGGAGTCAAAACACCTTGTAC.

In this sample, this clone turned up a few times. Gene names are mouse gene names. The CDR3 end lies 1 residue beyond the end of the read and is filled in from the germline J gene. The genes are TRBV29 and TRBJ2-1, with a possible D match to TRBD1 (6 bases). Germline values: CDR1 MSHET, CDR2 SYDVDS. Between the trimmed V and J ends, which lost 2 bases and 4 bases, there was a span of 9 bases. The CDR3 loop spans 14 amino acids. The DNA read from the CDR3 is TGTGCTAGCAGTTTAACAGGGCGGTATGCTGAGCAGTTC. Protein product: CASSLTGRYAEQF. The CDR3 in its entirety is CASSLTGRYAEQFF.

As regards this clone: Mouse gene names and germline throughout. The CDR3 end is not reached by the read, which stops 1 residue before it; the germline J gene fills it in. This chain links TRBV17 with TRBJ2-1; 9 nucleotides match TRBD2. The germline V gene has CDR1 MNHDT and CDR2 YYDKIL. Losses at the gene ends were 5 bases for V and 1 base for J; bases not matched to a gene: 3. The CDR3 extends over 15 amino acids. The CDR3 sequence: CASSYWGANYAEQFF. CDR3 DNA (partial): TGTGCTAGCAGTTACTGGGGGGCCAACTATGCTGAGCAGTTC.

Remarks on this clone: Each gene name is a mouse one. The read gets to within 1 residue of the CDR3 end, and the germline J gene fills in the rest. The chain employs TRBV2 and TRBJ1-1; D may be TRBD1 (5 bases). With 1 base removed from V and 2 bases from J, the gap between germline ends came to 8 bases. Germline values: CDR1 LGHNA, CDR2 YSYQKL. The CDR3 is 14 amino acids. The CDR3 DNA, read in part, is TGTGCCAGCAGCCAAGGCAGGGCTAACACAGAAGTCTTC. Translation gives CASSQGRANTEVF. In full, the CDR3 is CASSQGRANTEVFF. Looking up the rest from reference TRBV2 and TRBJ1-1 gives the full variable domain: DPKIIQKPKYLVAVTGSEKILICEQYLGHNAMYWYRQSAKKPLEFMFSYSYQKLMDNQTASSRFQPQSSKKNHLDLQITALKPDDSATYFCASSQGRANTEVFFGKGTRLTVV.

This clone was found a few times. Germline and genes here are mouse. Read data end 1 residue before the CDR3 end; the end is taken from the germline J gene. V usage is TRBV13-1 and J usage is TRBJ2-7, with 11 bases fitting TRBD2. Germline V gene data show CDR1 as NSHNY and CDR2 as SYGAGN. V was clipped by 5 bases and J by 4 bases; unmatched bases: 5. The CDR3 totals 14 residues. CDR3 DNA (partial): TGTGCCAGCAGGACCGGGACTGGGGGTTATGAACAGTAC. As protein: CASRTGTGGYEQY. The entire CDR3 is CASRTGTGGYEQYF.

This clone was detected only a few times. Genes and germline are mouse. CDR3 DNA (partial): TGTGCCAGCAGTGATTACAGGGGGAACGAAAGATTATTT. Protein: CASSDYRGNERLF. The full CDR3 protein reads CASSDYRGNERLFF. The chain is built from TRBV13-3 and TRBJ1-4, with 8 bases aligning to TRBD1. The sequence runs out 1 residue before the end of the CDR3; the remainder is reconstructed from the germline J gene. Trimming removed 1 base from V and 5 bases from J; junction bases left unmatched: 1. This CDR3 region has 14 residues. Germline V gene sequence: CDR1 NNHDY, CDR2 SYVADS.

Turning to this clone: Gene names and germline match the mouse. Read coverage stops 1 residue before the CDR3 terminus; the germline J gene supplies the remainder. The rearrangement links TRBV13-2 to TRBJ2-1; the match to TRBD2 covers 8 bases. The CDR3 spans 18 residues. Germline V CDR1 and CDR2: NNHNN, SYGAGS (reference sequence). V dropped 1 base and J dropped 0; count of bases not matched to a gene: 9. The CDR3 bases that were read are TGTGCCAGCGGTGATCCCTGGGGGGCTAGTTATAACTATGCTGAGCAGTTC. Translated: CASGDPWGASYNYAEQF. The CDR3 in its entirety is CASGDPWGASYNYAEQFF.

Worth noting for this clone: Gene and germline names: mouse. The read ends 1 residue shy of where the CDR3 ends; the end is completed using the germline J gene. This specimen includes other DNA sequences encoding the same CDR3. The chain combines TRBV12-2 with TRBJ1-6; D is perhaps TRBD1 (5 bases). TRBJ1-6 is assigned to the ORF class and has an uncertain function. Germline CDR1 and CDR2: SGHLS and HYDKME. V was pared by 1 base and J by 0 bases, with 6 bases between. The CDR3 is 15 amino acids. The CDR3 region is CASSLDNSYNSPLYF. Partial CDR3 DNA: TGTGCCAGCTCTCTGGACAATTCCTATAATTCGCCCCTCTAC.

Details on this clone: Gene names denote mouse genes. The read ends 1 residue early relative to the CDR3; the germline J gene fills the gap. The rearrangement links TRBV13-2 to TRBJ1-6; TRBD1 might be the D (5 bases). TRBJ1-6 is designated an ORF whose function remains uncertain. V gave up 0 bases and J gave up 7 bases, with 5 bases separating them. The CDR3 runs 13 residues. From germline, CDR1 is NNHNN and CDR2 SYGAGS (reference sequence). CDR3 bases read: TGTGCCAGCGGTGATGGACAGAATTCGCCCCTCTAC. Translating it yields CASGDGQNSPLY. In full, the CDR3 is CASGDGQNSPLYF.

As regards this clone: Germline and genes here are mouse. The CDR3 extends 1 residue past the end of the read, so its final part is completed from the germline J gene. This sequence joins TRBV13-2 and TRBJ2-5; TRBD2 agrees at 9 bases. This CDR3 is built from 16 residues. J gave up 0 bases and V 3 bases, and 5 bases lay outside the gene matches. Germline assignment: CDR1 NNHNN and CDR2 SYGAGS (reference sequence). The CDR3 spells CASGGRTGVNQDTQYF. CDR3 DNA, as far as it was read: TGTGCCAGCGGTGGGAGGACTGGGGTTAACCAAGACACCCAGTAC.

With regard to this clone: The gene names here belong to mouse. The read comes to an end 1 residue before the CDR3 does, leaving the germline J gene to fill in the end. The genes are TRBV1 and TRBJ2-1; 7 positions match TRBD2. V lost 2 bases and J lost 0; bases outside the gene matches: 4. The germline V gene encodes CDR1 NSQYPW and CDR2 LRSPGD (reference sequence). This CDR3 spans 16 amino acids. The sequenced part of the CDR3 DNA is TGCACCTGCAGTGCACGGGGGGGATATAACTATGCTGAGCAGTTC. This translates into CTCSARGGYNYAEQF. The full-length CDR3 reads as CTCSARGGYNYAEQFF.

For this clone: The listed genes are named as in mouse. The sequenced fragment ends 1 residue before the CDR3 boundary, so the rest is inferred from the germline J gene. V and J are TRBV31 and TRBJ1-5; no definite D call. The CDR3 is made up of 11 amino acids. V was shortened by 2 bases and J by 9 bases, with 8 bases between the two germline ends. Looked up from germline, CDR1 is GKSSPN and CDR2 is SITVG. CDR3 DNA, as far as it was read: TGTGCCTGGAGTAAGGGTGGGGCTCCGCTT. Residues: CAWSKGGAPL. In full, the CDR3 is CAWSKGGAPLF.

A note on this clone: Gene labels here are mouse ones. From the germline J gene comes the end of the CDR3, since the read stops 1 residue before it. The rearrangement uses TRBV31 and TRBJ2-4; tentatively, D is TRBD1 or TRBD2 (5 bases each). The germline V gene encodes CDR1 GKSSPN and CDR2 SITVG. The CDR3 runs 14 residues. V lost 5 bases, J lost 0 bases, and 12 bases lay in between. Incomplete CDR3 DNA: TGTGCCTGGGGGGGAAGGGTTAGTCAAAACACCTTGTAC. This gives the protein CAWGGRVSQNTLY. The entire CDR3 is CAWGGRVSQNTLYF.

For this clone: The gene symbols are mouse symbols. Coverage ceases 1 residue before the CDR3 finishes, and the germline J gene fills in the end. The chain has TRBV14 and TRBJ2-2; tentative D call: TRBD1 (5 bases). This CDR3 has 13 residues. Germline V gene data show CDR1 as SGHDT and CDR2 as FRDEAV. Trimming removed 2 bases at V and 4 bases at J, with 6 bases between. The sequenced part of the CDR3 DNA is TGTGCCAGCAGTTTGAGGGGCACCGGGCAGCTCTAC. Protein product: CASSLRGTGQLY. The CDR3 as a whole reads CASSLRGTGQLYF. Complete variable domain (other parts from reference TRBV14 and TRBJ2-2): EAGVTQSPRYAVLQEGQAVSFWCDPISGHDTLYWYQQPRDQGPQLLVYFRDEAVIDNSQLPSDRFSAVRPKGTNSTLKIQSAKQGDTATYLCASSLRGTGQLYFGEGSKLTVL.

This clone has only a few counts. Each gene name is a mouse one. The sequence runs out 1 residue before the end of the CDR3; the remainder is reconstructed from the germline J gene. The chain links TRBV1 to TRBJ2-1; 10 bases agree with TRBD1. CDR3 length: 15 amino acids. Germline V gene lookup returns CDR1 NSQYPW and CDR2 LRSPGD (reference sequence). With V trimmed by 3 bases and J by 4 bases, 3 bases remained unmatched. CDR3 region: CTCSADRGRYAEQFF. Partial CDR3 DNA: TGCACCTGCAGTGCCGACAGGGGGCGGTATGCTGAGCAGTTC.

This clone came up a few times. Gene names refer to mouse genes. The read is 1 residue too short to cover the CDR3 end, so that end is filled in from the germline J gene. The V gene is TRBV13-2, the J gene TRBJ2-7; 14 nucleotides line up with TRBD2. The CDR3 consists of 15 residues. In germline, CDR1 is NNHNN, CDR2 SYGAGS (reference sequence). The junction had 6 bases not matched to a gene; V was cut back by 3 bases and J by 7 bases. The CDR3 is CASGGDWGGVEEQYF. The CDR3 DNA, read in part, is TGTGCCAGCGGTGGGGACTGGGGGGGCGTAGAGGAACAGTAC.

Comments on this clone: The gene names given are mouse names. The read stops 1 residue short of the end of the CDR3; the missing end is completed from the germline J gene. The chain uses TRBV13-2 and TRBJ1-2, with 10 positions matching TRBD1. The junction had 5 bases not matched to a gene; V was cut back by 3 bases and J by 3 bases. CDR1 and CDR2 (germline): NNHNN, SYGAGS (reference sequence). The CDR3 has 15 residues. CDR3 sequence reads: CASGVPGQGYSDYTF. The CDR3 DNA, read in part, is TGTGCCAGCGGTGTGCCGGGACAGGGGTACTCCGACTACACC.

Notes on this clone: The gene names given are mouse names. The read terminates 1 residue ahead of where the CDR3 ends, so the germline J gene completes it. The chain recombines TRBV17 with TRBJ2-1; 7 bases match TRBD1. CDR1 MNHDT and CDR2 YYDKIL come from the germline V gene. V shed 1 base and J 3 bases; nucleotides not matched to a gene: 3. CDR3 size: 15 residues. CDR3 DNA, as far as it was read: TGTGCTAGCAGTAGAGTGGGACAGCCCTATGCTGAGCAGTTC. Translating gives CASSRVGQPYAEQF. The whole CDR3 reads CASSRVGQPYAEQFF.

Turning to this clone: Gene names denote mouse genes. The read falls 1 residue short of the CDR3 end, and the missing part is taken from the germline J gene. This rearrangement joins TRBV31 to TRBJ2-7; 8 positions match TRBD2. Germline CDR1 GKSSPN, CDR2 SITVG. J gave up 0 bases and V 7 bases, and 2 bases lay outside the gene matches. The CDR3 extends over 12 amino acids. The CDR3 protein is CALTGVSYEQYF. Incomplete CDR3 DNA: TGTGCCTTGACTGGGGTCTCCTATGAACAGTAC.

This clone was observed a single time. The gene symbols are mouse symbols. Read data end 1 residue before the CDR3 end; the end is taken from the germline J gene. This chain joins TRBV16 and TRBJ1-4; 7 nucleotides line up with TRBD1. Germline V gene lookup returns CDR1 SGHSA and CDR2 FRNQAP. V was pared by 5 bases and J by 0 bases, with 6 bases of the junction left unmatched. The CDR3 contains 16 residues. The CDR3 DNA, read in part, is TGTGCAAGCAGCCCATTGACAGGGCTTTCCAACGAAAGATTATTT. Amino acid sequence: CASSPLTGLSNERLF. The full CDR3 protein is CASSPLTGLSNERLFF.

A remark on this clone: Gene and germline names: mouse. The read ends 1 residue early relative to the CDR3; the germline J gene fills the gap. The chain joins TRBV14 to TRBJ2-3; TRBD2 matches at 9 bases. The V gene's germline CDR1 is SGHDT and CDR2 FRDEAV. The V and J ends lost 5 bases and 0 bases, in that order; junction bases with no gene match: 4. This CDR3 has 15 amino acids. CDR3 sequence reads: CASRRLGVSAETLYF. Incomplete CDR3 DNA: TGTGCCAGCAGACGACTGGGGGTTAGTGCAGAAACGCTGTAT.

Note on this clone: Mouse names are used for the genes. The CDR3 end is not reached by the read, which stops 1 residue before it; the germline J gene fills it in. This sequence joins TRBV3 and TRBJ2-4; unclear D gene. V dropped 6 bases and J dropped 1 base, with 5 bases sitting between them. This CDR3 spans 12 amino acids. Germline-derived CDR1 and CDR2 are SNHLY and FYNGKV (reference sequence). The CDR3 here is CASSQGQNTLYF. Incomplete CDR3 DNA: TGTGCCAGCAGTCAGGGTCAAAACACCTTGTAC.

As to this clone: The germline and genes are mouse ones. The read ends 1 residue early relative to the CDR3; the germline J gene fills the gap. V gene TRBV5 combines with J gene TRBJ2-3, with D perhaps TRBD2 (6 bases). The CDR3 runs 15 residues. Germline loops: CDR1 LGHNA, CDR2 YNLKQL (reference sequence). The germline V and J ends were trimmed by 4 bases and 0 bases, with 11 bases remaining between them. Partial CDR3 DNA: TGTGCCAGCAGCCCCCACTGGGATAGTGCAGAAACGCTGTAT. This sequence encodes CASSPHWDSAETLY. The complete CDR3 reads CASSPHWDSAETLYF.

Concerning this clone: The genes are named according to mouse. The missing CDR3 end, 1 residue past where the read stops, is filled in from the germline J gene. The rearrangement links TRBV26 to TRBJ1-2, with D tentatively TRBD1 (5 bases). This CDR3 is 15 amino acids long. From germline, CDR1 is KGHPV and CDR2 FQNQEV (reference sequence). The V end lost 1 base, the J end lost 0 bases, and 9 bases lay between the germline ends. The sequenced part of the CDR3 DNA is TGTGCCAGCAGTCTGTGGGGGGGTCCAAACTCCGACTACACC. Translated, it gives CASSLWGGPNSDYT. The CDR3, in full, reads CASSLWGGPNSDYTF.

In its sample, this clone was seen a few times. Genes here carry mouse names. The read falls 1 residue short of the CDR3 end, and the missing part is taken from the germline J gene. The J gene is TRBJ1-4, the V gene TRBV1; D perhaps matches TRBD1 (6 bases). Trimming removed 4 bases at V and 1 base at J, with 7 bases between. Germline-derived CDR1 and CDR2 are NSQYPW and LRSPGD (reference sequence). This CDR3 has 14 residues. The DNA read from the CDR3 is TGCACCTGCAGTGACAGGGCTTCCAACGAAAGATTATTT. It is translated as CTCSDRASNERLF. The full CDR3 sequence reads CTCSDRASNERLFF. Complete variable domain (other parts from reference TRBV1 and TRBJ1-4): VTLLEQNPRWRLVPRGQAVNLRCILKNSQYPWMSWYQQDLQKQLQWLFTLRSPGDKEVKSLPGADYLATRVTDTELRLQVANMSQGRTLYCTCSDRASNERLFFGHGTKLSVL.

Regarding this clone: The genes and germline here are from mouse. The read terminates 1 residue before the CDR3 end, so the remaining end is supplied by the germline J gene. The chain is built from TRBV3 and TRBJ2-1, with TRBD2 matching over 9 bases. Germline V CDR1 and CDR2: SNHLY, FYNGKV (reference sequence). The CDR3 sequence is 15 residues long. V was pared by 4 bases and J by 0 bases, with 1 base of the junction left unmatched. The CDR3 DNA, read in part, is TGTGCCAGCAGCTCGGACTGGGGTAACTATGCTGAGCAGTTC. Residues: CASSSDWGNYAEQF. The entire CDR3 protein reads CASSSDWGNYAEQFF. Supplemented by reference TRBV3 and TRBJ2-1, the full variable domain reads GPKVLQIPSHQIIDMGQMVTLNCDPVSNHLYFYWYKQILGQQMEFLVNFYNGKVMEKSKLFKDQFSVERPDGSYFTLKIQPTALEDSAVYFCASSSDWGNYAEQFFGPGTRLTVL.